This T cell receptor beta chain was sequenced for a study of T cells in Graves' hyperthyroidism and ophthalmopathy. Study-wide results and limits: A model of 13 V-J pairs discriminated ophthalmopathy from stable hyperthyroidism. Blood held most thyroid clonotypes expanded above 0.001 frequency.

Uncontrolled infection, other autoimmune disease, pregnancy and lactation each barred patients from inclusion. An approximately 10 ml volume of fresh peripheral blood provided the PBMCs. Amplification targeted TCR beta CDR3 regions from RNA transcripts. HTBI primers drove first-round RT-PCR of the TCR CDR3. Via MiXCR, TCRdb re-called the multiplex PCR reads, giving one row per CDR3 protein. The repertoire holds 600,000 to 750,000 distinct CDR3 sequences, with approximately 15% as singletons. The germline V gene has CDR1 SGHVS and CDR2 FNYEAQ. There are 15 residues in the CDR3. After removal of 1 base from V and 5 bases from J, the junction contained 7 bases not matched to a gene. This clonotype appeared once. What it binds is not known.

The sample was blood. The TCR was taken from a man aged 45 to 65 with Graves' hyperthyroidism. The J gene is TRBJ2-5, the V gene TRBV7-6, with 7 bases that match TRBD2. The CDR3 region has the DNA TGTGCCAGCAGCTTAGGGTGGGGGGGACGGGAGACCCAGTACTTC. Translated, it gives CASSLGWGGRETQYF.